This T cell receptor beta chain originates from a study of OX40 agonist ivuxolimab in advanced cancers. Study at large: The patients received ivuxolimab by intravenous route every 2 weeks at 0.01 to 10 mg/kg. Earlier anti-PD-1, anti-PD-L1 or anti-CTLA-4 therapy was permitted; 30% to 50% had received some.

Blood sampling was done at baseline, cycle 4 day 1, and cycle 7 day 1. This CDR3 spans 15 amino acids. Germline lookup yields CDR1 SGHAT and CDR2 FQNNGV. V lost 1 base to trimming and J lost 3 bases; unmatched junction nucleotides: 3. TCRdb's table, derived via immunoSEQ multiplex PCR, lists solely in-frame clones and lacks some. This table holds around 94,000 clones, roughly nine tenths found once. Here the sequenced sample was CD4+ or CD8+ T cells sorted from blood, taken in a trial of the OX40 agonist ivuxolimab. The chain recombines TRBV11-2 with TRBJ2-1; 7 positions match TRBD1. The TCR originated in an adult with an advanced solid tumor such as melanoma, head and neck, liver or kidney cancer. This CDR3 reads CASSLGQGFYNEQFF. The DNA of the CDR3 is TGTGCCAGCAGCTTAGGACAGGGCTTCTACAATGAGCAGTTCTTC.